The sequence of this T cell receptor beta chain was determined in a study of T cells expressing NK-cell markers. Study-wide points: Questions lingered over whether expanded NKG2C+ T cell clones were HCMV-specific.

About this clonotype itself: Its antigen is undetermined.

The CDR3 consists of 12 residues. Germline CDR1 reads SQVTM; CDR2 reads ANQGSEA. Each CDR3 protein gets one entry in TCRdb, which reprocessed the 5' RACE reads and gives no DNA. Here the sample table reports some 150,000 distinct CDR3 sequences. The clonotype was recovered from a man in his late teens or twenties in good health. The specimen was blood T cells: a sorted CD56 or NKG2C T cell subset, CD4+ or CD8+ T cells, or bulk PBMC T cells (not recorded which). The chain uses TRBV29-1 and TRBJ2-1; TCRdb names TRBD1, which stays unverified in the absence of DNA. CDR3 loop: CSARTGSNEQFF.